Below, 2 T cell receptor beta chains from the same sample are listed, as sequenced in a study of blood T cells in healthy people across ages. The use of a sample-barcoded 5' primer and a J-beta primer mix characterized a second PCR of roughly 6 to 12 cycles. TCRdb re-called the 5' RACE reads with MiXCR, one entry per CDR3 protein. The sample holds about 2 million distinct CDR3 sequences; about 49% are singletons and the top ten take approximately 2.1%. The sample taken for sequencing was blood. Receptors originate from a woman between 40 and 55 years old in good health.

The rearrangement joins TRBV20-1 to TRBJ2-5; the D call may be TRBD1 or TRBD2 (5 bases each). The CDR3 contains 14 residues. Trimming stripped 6 bases from V and 5 bases from J, with 19 bases between. The V gene's germline CDR1 is DFQATT and CDR2 SNEGSKA (reference sequence). CDR3 in amino acids: CSAPSGRLRETQYF. CDR3 DNA sequence: TGCAGTGCCCCATCGGGACGCCTGAGGGAGACCCAGTACTTC.

The V gene is TRBV9, the J gene TRBJ2-1; 10 positions agree with TRBD1. Trimming at V came to 4 bases and at J to 10 bases, leaving 11 bases not matched to a gene. The CDR3 length is 15 residues. Germline-derived CDR1 and CDR2 are SGDLS and YYNGEE. The CDR3: CASSFGTGVRNEQFF. The CDR3 DNA follows: TGTGCCAGCAGCTTTGGGACAGGGGTTCGAAACGAGCAGTTCTTC.